This T cell receptor (beta chain) comes out of a study of blood T cell repertoires in COVID-19. As for the study in general: Some COVID-19 samples were acute and others convalescent; all came from the United States, Italy and Spain. PBMCs, B-cell-depleted T cells, or T cells provided the cDNA or gDNA that made up the material.

Original handling: Amplification with reference gene primers provided the estimates of nucleated cell counts. Using immunoSEQ multiplex PCR, the repertoire was profiled, and TCRdb retains in-frame clones only, with some absent. Clonal size and the V and J genes are those of that table, whereas D and trimming came from the DNA. The data hold about 160,000 clones, with 85% to 95% observed a single time. The origin of this receptor is a woman between 50 and 59 years old with acute or convalescent COVID-19. The sequenced material came from peripheral blood.

CDR3 amino acids: CASSPGARSSYNEQFF. The CDR3 coding sequence is TGTGCCAGCAGCCCGGGAGCCAGGAGCTCCTACAATGAGCAGTTCTTC. The chain is built from TRBV7-9 and TRBJ2-1, with D tentatively TRBD2 (6 bases). Germline CDR1 reads SEHNR; CDR2 reads FQNEAQ (reference sequence). Deletions cut 5 bases from V and 0 bases from J, with 14 bases between. The CDR3 totals 16 residues.